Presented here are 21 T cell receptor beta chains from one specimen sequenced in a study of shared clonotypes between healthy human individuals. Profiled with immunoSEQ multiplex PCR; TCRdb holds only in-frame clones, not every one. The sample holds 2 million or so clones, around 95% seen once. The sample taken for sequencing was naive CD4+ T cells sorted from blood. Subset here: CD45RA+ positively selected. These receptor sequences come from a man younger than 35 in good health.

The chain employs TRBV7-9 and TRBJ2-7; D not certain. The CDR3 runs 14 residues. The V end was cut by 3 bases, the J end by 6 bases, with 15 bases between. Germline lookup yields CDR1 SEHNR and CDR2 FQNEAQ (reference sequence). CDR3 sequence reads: CASSLDGVPSEQYF. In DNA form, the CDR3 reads TGTGCCAGCAGCTTGGATGGGGTACCCTCCGAGCAGTACTTC.

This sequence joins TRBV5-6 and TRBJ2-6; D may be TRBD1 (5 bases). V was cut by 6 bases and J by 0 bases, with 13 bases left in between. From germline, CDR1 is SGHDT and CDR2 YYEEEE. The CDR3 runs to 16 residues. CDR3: CASIDRDISGANVLTF. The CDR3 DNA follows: TGTGCCAGCATCGACAGAGACATCTCTGGGGCCAACGTCCTGACTTTC.

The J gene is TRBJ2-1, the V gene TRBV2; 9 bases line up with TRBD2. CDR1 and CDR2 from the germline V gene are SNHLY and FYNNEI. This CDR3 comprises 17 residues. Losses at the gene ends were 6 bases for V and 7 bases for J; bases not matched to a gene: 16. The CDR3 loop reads CASSLDLERGEWNEQFF. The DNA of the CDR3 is TGTGCCAGCAGCCTCGATCTCGAGCGGGGGGAGTGGAATGAGCAGTTCTTC.

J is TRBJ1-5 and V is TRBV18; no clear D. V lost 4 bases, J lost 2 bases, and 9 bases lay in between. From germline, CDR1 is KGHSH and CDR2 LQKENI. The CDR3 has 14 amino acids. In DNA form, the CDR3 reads TGTGCCAGCTCACGTGGCGGAGGCAATCAGCCCCAGCATTTT. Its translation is CASSRGGGNQPQHF.

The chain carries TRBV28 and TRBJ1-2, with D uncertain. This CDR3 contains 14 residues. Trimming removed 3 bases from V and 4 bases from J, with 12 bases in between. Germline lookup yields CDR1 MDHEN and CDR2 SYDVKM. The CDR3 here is CASSLSHRRYGYTF. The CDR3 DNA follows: TGTGCCAGCAGTTTGTCACACCGGCGCTATGGCTACACCTTC.

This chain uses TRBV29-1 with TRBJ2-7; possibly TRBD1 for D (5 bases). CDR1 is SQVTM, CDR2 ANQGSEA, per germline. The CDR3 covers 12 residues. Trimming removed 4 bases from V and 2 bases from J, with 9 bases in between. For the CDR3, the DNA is TGCAGCGTTGTAGGGGCCACCTACGAGCAGTACTTC. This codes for CSVVGATYEQYF.

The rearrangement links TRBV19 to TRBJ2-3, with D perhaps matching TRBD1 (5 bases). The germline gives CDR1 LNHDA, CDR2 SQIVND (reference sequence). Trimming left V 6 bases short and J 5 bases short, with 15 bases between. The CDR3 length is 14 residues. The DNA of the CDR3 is TGTGCCAGTAGAAGAAAGGGGTCAGGAGATACGCAGTATTTT. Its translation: CASRRKGSGDTQYF.

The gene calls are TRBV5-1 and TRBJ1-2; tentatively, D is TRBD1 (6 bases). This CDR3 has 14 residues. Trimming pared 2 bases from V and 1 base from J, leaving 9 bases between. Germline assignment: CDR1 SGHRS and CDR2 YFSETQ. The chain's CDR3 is CASSFPGDNYGYTF. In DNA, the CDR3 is TGCGCCAGCAGCTTTCCAGGGGATAACTATGGCTACACCTTC.

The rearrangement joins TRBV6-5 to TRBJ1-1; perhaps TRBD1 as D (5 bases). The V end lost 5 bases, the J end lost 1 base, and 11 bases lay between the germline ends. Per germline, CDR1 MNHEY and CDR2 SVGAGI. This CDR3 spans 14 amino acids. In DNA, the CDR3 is TGTGCCAGCAGTGACAGCAGGGAGAACACTGAAGCTTTCTTT. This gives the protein CASSDSRENTEAFF.

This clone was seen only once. The CDR3 DNA reads TGCGCCAGCAGCCGACAACAGGGGGCTTCTAATGAAAAACTGTTTTTT. Translation gives CASSRQQGASNEKLFF. The chain joins TRBV4-1 to TRBJ1-4, with 9 bases aligning to TRBD1. The CDR3 runs 16 residues. The ends lost 4 bases at V and 3 bases at J; junction bases unmatched: 6. Germline loops: CDR1 MGHRA, CDR2 YSYEKL.

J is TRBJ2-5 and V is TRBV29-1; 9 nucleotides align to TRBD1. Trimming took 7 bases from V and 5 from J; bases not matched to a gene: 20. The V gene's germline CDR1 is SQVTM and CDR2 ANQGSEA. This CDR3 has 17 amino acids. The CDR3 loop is CSAFPRSLGTGSETQYF. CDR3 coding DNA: TGCAGCGCTTTCCCCCGCTCCCTCGGGACAGGGAGTGAGACCCAGTACTTC. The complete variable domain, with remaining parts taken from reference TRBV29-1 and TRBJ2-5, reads SAVISQKPSRDICQRGTSLTIQCQVDSQVTMMFWYRQQPGQSLTLIATANQGSEATYESGFVIDKFPISRPNLTFSTLTVSNMSPEDSSIYLCSAFPRSLGTGSETQYFGPGTRLLVL.

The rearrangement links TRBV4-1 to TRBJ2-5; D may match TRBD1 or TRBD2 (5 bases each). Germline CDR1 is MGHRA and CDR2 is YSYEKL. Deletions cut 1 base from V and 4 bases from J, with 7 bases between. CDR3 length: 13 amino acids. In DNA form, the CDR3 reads TGCGCCAGCAGCCAAGGAGGGGTAGAGACCCAGTACTTC. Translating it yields CASSQGGVETQYF.

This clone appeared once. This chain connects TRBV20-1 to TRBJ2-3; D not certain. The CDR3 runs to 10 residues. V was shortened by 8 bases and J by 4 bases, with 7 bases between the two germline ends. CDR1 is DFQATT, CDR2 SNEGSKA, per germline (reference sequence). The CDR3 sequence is CSFSADTQYF. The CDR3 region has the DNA TGCAGTTTCAGCGCAGATACGCAGTATTTT.

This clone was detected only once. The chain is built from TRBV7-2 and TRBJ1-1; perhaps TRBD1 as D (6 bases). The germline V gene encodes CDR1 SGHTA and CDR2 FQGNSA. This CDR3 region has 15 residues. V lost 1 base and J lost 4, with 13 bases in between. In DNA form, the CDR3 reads TGTGCCAGCAGCTTAGTTGGGGGGCTTAGCACTGAAGCTTTCTTT. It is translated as CASSLVGGLSTEAFF.

Written as DNA, the CDR3 is TGTGCCAGCAGGGGCGGGACGTCTAATGAAAAACTGTTTTTT. This sequence encodes CASRGGTSNEKLFF. The rearrangement uses TRBV6-1 and TRBJ1-4; possible D gene TRBD1, 5 bases. There are 14 residues in the CDR3. Looked up from germline, CDR1 is MNHNS and CDR2 is SASEGT. Trimming cost V 6 bases and J 3 bases, with 11 bases left between them.

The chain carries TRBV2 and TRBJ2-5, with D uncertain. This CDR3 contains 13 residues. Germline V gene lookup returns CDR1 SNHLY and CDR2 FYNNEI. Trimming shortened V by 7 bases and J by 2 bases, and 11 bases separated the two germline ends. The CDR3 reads CASTPSPQETQYF. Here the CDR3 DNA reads TGTGCCAGCACCCCTTCCCCTCAAGAGACCCAGTACTTC.

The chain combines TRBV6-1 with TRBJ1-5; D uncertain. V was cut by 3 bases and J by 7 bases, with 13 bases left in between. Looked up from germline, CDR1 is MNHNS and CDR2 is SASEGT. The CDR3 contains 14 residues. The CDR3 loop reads CASSEGRVVQPQHF. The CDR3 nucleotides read TGTGCCAGCAGTGAGGGGAGGGTGGTGCAGCCCCAGCATTTT.

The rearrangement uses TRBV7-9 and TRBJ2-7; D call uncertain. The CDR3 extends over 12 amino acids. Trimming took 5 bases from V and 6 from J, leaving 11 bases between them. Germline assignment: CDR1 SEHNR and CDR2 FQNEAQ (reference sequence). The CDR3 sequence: CASSLYRGEQYF. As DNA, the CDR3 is TGTGCCAGCAGCCTATACCGCGGCGAGCAGTACTTC.

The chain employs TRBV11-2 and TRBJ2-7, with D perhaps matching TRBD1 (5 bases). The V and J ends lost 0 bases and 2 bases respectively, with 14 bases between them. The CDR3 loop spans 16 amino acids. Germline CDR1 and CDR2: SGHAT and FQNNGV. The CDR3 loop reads CASSLDNAARAYEQYF. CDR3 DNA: TGTGCCAGCAGCTTAGATAATGCGGCCAGGGCCTACGAGCAGTACTTC.

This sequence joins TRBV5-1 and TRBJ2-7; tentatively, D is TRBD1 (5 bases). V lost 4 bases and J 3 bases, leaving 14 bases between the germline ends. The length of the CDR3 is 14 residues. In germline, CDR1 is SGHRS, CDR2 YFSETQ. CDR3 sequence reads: CASSPGLSNYEQYF. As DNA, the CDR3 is TGCGCCAGCAGCCCAGGGCTCAGTAACTACGAGCAGTACTTC.

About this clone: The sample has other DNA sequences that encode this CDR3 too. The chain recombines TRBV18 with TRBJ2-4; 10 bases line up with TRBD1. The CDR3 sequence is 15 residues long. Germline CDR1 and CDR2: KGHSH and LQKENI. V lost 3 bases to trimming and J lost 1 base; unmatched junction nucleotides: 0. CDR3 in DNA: TGTGCCAGCTCACCGGGACAGGGGGCCAAAAACATTCAGTACTTC. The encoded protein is CASSPGQGAKNIQYF.